Listed below are T cell receptor beta chains from one sample, sequenced in a study of early T cells in non-severe SARS-CoV-2 infection. One entry per CDR3 protein, called by TCRdb with MiXCR from the 5' RACE reads. The sample comprises fewer than 30,000 distinct CDR3 sequences, about 4.4% of which are singletons, and 15% to 18% rests with the top ten. The sample was whole blood. The receptors stem from an adult who was a healthcare worker with PCR-confirmed SARS-CoV-2 infection or an uninfected control (not recorded which). Both conserved end residues are part of each CDR3. Fields, in order: clone size, D gene, J gene, V gene, CDR3 DNA, CDR3 protein. D genes are given only for firm matches. Size values are once, few and many counts, or a class for expanded clones, and some rows have none.

abundance: many
d_gene: NA
j_gene: TRBJ2-3
v_gene: TRBV2
CDR3nt: TGTGCCAGCGATCGAGGAGCGCTTAGCACAGATACGCAGTATTTT
CDR3aa: CASDRGALSTDTQYF

abundance: many
d_gene: NA
j_gene: TRBJ1-2
v_gene: TRBV3-1
CDR3nt: TGTGCCAGCAGCCAAGCGGCAACGGAATATGGCTACACCTTC
CDR3aa: CASSQAATEYGYTF

abundance: few
d_gene: TRBD2
j_gene: TRBJ2-1
v_gene: TRBV28
CDR3nt: TGTGCCAGCAGCCAAGAGCGGGATTCTGAGCAGTTCTTC
CDR3aa: CASSQERDSEQFF

abundance: many
d_gene: NA
j_gene: TRBJ1-2
v_gene: TRBV5-1
CDR3nt: TGCGCCAGCAGTCGGGTGGAGGCCGGGGGCTACACCTTC
CDR3aa: CASSRVEAGGYTF

abundance: NA
d_gene: NA
j_gene: TRBJ1-1
v_gene: TRBV11-2
CDR3nt: TGTGCCAGCAGCTTTTTCCAGGGCACTGAAGCTTTCTTT
CDR3aa: CASSFFQGTEAFF

abundance: NA
d_gene: NA
j_gene: TRBJ2-7
v_gene: TRBV7-7
CDR3nt: TGTGCTAGCAGCCAAGACATATCTACGAGCGAGCAGTACTTC
CDR3aa: CASSQDISTSEQYF

abundance: many
d_gene: TRBD2
j_gene: TRBJ2-1
v_gene: TRBV7-3
CDR3nt: TGTGCCAGCAGCTTCGGGACTAGCGGATACAATGAGCAGTTCTTC
CDR3aa: CASSFGTSGYNEQFF

abundance: many
d_gene: NA
j_gene: TRBJ2-3
v_gene: TRBV9
CDR3nt: TGTGCCAGCAGCCCAGGGCGGACAGAGGCAGATACGCAGTATTTT
CDR3aa: CASSPGRTEADTQYF

abundance: many
d_gene: NA
j_gene: TRBJ2-7
v_gene: TRBV7-2
CDR3nt: TGTGCCAGCAGCCCAACCTCGGGACAAGTATACGAGCAGTACTTC
CDR3aa: CASSPTSGQVYEQYF

abundance: many
d_gene: TRBD1
j_gene: TRBJ1-4
v_gene: TRBV18
CDR3nt: TGTGCCAGCTCATCGGGACAGGGGGATGAAAAACTGTTTTTT
CDR3aa: CASSSGQGDEKLFF

abundance: many
d_gene: NA
j_gene: TRBJ2-6
v_gene: TRBV4-3
CDR3nt: TGCGCCAGCAGCCAAGGGGCAGCATCTGGGGCCAACGTCCTGACTTTC
CDR3aa: CASSQGAASGANVLTF

abundance: many
d_gene: TRBD2
j_gene: TRBJ2-7
v_gene: TRBV7-6
CDR3nt: TGTGCCAGCAGCTTAGGTACTAGCGGGGGGGCCTACGAGCAGTACTTC
CDR3aa: CASSLGTSGGAYEQYF

abundance: many
d_gene: TRBD1
j_gene: TRBJ1-5
v_gene: TRBV19
CDR3nt: TGTGCCAGTGGGACAGGGACCGATCAGCCCCAGCATTTT
CDR3aa: CASGTGTDQPQHF

abundance: many
d_gene: NA
j_gene: TRBJ2-4
v_gene: TRBV5-1
CDR3nt: TGCGCCAGCAGCTTGGCCGAGACTACCCCAGCCAAAAACATTCAGTACTTC
CDR3aa: CASSLAETTPAKNIQYF

abundance: many
d_gene: TRBD1
j_gene: TRBJ2-1
v_gene: TRBV7-9
CDR3nt: TGTGCCAGCAGCTTAGTGACAGGGGGCCGCCACAATGAGCAGTTCTTC
CDR3aa: CASSLVTGGRHNEQFF

abundance: NA
d_gene: NA
j_gene: TRBJ1-5
v_gene: TRBV24-1
CDR3nt: TGTGCCACCAGTGACTCCGACAGCAATCAGCCCCAGCATTTT
CDR3aa: CATSDSDSNQPQHF

abundance: many
d_gene: NA
j_gene: TRBJ1-2
v_gene: TRBV2
CDR3nt: TGTGCCAGGAGGGACAAACCTTATGGCTACACCTTC
CDR3aa: CARRDKPYGYTF

abundance: many
d_gene: TRBD2
j_gene: TRBJ2-1
v_gene: TRBV20-1
CDR3nt: TGCAGTGCGTGCCCAATAGCGGGGGGGCGGATCAATGAGCAGTTCTTC
CDR3aa: CSACPIAGGRINEQFF

abundance: many
d_gene: NA
j_gene: TRBJ1-6
v_gene: TRBV7-8
CDR3nt: TGTGCCAGCAGCTTAGCGGGCAGTAATTCACCCCTCCACTTT
CDR3aa: CASSLAGSNSPLHF

abundance: few
d_gene: NA
j_gene: TRBJ1-1
v_gene: TRBV12-3/TRBV12-4
CDR3nt: TGTGCCAGCAGTTTGAGAGGACCATCGAACACTGAAGCTTTCTTT
CDR3aa: CASSLRGPSNTEAFF

abundance: many
d_gene: NA
j_gene: TRBJ2-1
v_gene: TRBV29-1
CDR3nt: TGCAGCGTTGAAGAGCCGACCTACAATGAGCAGTTCTTC
CDR3aa: CSVEEPTYNEQFF

abundance: many
d_gene: NA
j_gene: TRBJ1-1
v_gene: TRBV5-1
CDR3nt: TGCGCCAGCAGCTACCACACGGAGATGACTGAAGCTTTCTTT
CDR3aa: CASSYHTEMTEAFF

abundance: NA
d_gene: TRBD2
j_gene: TRBJ2-1
v_gene: TRBV20-1
CDR3nt: TGCAGTGCTAACGGGCTAGCGGGAGGGGGTTCCTACAATGAGCAGTTCTTC
CDR3aa: CSANGLAGGGSYNEQFF

abundance: few
d_gene: NA
j_gene: TRBJ1-5
v_gene: TRBV19
CDR3nt: TGTGCCAGTAGTATTCTTCGTCAGCCCCAGCATTTT
CDR3aa: CASSILRQPQHF

abundance: many
d_gene: NA
j_gene: TRBJ2-1
v_gene: TRBV7-9
CDR3nt: TGTGCCAGCAGCTATTTACAGGTTGGTGAGCAGTTCTTC
CDR3aa: CASSYLQVGEQFF

abundance: NA
d_gene: NA
j_gene: TRBJ2-5
v_gene: TRBV7-2
CDR3nt: TGTGCCAGCAGCTTAGATCCGAGTAGAGGAGAGACCCAGTACTTC
CDR3aa: CASSLDPSRGETQYF

abundance: many
d_gene: TRBD2
j_gene: TRBJ2-3
v_gene: TRBV6-4
CDR3nt: TGTGCCAGCAGTGTAGCGGGGGGCCGCGATACGCAGTATTTT
CDR3aa: CASSVAGGRDTQYF

abundance: few
d_gene: NA
j_gene: TRBJ2-2
v_gene: TRBV7-8
CDR3nt: TGTGCCAGCAGCTTTCTGGACGGCACCGGGGAGCTGTTTTTT
CDR3aa: CASSFLDGTGELFF

abundance: many
d_gene: TRBD2
j_gene: TRBJ2-7
v_gene: TRBV6-1
CDR3nt: TGTGCCAGCAGTTTACCTGGCGGGCTAGCGGGGCTCTACGAGCAGTACTTC
CDR3aa: CASSLPGGLAGLYEQYF

abundance: many
d_gene: TRBD2
j_gene: TRBJ2-3
v_gene: TRBV5-1
CDR3nt: TGCGCCAGCAGCTTGCGGGGGGGCCCGTCAGATACGCAGTATTTT
CDR3aa: CASSLRGGPSDTQYF

abundance: NA
d_gene: TRBD1
j_gene: TRBJ2-6
v_gene: TRBV5-1
CDR3nt: TGCGCCAGCCGGGACAGGGCAGGGGCCAACGTCCTGACTTTC
CDR3aa: CASRDRAGANVLTF

abundance: few
d_gene: NA
j_gene: TRBJ2-5
v_gene: TRBV6-2/TRBV6-3
CDR3nt: TGTGCCAGCAGTTCCAGGGACGAAGAGACCCAGTACTTC
CDR3aa: CASSSRDEETQYF

abundance: NA
d_gene: TRBD2
j_gene: TRBJ2-1
v_gene: TRBV20-1
CDR3nt: TGCAGTGCTAGCATTCTAGCGGGAGCCCCCTATGAGCAGTTCTTC
CDR3aa: CSASILAGAPYEQFF

abundance: few
d_gene: NA
j_gene: TRBJ2-3
v_gene: TRBV6-1
CDR3nt: TGTGCCAGCGCTCAGATGGGCGTTAGCACAGATACGCAGTATTTT
CDR3aa: CASAQMGVSTDTQYF

abundance: NA
d_gene: TRBD2
j_gene: TRBJ2-1
v_gene: TRBV13
CDR3nt: TGTGCCAGCAGCTTGGCCCCCCCGGCTAGCGGGGGTGCGAGTAAGTTCTTC
CDR3aa: CASSLAPPASGGASKFF

abundance: few
d_gene: NA
j_gene: TRBJ2-3
v_gene: TRBV29-1
CDR3nt: TGCAGCGTTGAATGGGGTAGATCGGATACGCAGTATTTT
CDR3aa: CSVEWGRSDTQYF

abundance: many
d_gene: TRBD2
j_gene: TRBJ2-1
v_gene: TRBV14
CDR3nt: TGTGCCAGCAGTCCTGGACTAGCCGATGAGCAGTTCTTC
CDR3aa: CASSPGLADEQFF

abundance: many
d_gene: NA
j_gene: TRBJ2-2
v_gene: TRBV2
CDR3nt: TGTGCCAGCAGTGAAGTCGCAGTATCTTCCGGGGAGCTGTTTTTT
CDR3aa: CASSEVAVSSGELFF

abundance: many
d_gene: NA
j_gene: TRBJ2-5
v_gene: TRBV25-1
CDR3nt: TGTGCCAGCAGTGTCTTGACAAACGCCCCGGAGACCCAGTACTTC
CDR3aa: CASSVLTNAPETQYF

abundance: NA
d_gene: NA
j_gene: TRBJ1-1
v_gene: TRBV7-3
CDR3nt: TGTGCCAGCAGCTTGGGTGAGAACACTGAAGCTTTCTTT
CDR3aa: CASSLGENTEAFF

abundance: few
d_gene: NA
j_gene: TRBJ2-3
v_gene: TRBV7-8
CDR3nt: TGTGCCAGCAGCTCCGGTCCGGGCACAGATACGCAGTATTTT
CDR3aa: CASSSGPGTDTQYF

abundance: NA
d_gene: NA
j_gene: TRBJ1-1
v_gene: TRBV6-6
CDR3nt: TGTGCCAGCAGTTACCACGCCTCGGGGGACACTGAAGCTTTCTTT
CDR3aa: CASSYHASGDTEAFF